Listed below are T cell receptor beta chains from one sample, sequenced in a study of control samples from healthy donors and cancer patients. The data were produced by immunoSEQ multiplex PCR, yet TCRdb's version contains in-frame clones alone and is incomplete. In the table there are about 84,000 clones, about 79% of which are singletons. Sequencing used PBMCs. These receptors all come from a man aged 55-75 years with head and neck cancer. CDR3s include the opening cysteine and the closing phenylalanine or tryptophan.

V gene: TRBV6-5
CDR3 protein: CASSPGTAEETQYF

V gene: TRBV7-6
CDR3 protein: CASSSGLAGSQYNEQFF

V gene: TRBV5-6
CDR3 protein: CASSLSSYEQYF

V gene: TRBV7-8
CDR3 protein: CASSLGDQETQYF

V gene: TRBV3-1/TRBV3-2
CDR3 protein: CASSRSDRTVTGELFF

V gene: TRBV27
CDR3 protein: CASSTGRPPYFQHF

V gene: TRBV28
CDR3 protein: CASSTGLHTEAFF

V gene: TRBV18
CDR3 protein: CASSPLLGEQAEAFF

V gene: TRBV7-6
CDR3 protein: CASSLVASSNTGELFF

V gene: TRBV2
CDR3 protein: CASSRGDPTGELFF

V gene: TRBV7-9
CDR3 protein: CASSSSRTYYEQYF

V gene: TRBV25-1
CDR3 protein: CASSAQGASYNEQFF

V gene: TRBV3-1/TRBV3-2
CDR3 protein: CASSQVYPIRRNEQFF

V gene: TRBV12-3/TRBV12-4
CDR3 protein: CASSPDRGYEQYF

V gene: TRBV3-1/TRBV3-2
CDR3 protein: CASSWGVGELFF

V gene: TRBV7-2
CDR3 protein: CASSLVGGVGNEQFF

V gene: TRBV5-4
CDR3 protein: CASSLRSGDIQYF

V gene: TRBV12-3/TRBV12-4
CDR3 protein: CASSRGQPQHF

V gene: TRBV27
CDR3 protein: CASRTRLAGDREQYF

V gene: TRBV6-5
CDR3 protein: CASHLAGGYEQYF

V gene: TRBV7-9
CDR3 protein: CAGRREGESHNSPLHF